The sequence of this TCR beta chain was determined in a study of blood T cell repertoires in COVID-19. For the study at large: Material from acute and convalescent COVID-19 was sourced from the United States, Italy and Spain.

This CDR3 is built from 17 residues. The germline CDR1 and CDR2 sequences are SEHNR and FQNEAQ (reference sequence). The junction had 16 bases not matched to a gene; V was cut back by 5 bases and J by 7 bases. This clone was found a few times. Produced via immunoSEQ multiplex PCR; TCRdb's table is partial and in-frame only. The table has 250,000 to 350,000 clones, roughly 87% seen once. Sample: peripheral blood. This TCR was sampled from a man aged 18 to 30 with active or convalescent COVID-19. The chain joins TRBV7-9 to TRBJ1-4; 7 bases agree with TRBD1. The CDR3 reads CASSAWGTAGRTEKLFF. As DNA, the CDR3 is TGTGCCAGCAGCGCCTGGGGGACAGCAGGAAGGACTGAAAAACTGTTTTTT.